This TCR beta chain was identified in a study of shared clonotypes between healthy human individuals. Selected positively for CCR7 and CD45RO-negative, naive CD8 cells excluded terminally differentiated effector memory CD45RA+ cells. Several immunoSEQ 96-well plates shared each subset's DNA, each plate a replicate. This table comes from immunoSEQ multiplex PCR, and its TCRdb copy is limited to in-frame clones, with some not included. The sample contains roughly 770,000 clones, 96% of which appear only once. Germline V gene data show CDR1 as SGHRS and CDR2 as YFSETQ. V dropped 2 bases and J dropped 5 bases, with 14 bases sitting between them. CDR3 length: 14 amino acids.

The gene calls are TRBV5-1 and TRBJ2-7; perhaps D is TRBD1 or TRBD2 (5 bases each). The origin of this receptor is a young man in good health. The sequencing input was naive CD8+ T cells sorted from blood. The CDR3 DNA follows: TGCGCCAGCAGCTTTTTAAACGGGGACGACGAGCAGTACTTC. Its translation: CASSFLNGDDEQYF.